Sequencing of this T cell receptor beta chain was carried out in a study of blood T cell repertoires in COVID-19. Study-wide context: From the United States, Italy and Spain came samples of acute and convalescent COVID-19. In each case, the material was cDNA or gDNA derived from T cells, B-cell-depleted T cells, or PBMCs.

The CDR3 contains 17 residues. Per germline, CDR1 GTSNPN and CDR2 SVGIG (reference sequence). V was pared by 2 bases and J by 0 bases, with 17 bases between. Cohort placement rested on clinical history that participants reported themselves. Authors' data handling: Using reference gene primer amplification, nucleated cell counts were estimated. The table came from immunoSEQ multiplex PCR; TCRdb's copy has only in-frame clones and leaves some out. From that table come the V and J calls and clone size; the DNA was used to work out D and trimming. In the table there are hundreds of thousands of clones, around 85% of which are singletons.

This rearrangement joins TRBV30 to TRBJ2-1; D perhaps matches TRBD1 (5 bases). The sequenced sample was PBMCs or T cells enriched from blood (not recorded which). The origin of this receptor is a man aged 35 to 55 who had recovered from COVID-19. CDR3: CAWSLWGLSSSYNEQFF. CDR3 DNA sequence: TGTGCCTGGAGTTTGTGGGGCCTATCGAGCTCCTACAATGAGCAGTTCTTC. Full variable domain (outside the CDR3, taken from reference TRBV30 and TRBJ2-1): SQTIHQWPATLVQPVGSPLSLECTVEGTSNPNLYWYRQAAGRGLQLLFYSVGIGQISSEVPQNLSASRPQDRQFILSSKKLLLSDSGFYLCAWSLWGLSSSYNEQFFGPGTRLTVL.